These 19 T cell receptor beta chains were all obtained from the same sample, sequenced in a study of Ad26.COV2.S vaccination and SARS-CoV-2 variants. The assay was immunoSEQ multiplex PCR, and TCRdb's table has in-frame clones only and misses some. The sample consists of approximately 150,000 clones, around 86% of them appearing once. The starting material was peripheral blood, obtained after recovery from COVID-19. These TCRs come from a human donor who had recovered from COVID-19.

The V and J genes are TRBV27 and TRBJ2-1, with TRBD2 identical over 10 bases. V was pared by 6 bases and J by 4 bases, with 9 bases of the junction left unmatched. Germline lookup yields CDR1 MNHEY and CDR2 SMNVEV (reference sequence). The CDR3 runs 16 residues. DNA of the CDR3: TGTGCCAGCAGCTCCACAGCGGGGGGGAGTTACAATGAGCAGTTCTTC. It specifies CASSSTAGGSYNEQFF.

This clone turned up a few times. This rearrangement joins TRBV18 to TRBJ2-5; the match to TRBD1 covers 7 bases. Germline-derived CDR1 and CDR2 are KGHSH and LQKENI. The V segment lost 8 bases and the J segment 2 bases; nucleotides outside the gene matches: 5. CDR3 length: 13 residues. In nucleotides, the CDR3 is TGTGCCAGCGCACAGGGGTTACAAGAGACCCAGTACTTC. Translating gives CASAQGLQETQYF.

V is TRBV7-9 and J is TRBJ2-3; TRBD2 matches at 7 bases. After removal of 3 bases from V and 2 bases from J, the junction contained 11 bases not matched to a gene. CDR1 and CDR2 (germline): SEHNR, FQNEAQ (reference sequence). The CDR3 runs 17 residues. This chain's CDR3 is CASSFSGTTLPTDTQYF. The CDR3 DNA reads TGTGCCAGCAGCTTCTCCGGGACTACCCTACCCACAGATACGCAGTATTTT. Variable domain in full (rest from reference TRBV7-9 and TRBJ2-3): DTGVSQNPRHKITKRGQNVTFRCDPISEHNRLYWYRQTLGQGPEFLTYFQNEAQLEKSRLLSDRFSAERPKGSFSTLEIQRTEQGDSAMYLCASSFSGTTLPTDTQYFGPGTRLTVL.

This clone was observed once. The rearrangement uses TRBV19 and TRBJ1-6, with 7 bases matching TRBD1. This CDR3 spans 15 amino acids. Trimming removed 6 bases from V and 6 bases from J; junction bases left unmatched: 8. The germline CDR1 and CDR2 sequences are LNHDA and SQIVND (reference sequence). This CDR3 is CASRAGTAGNSPLHF. CDR3 bases: TGTGCCAGTAGAGCCGGGACAGCGGGTAATTCACCCCTCCACTTT. The full variable domain, in which reference TRBV19 and TRBJ1-6 provide the parts outside the CDR3, is DGGITQSPKYLFRKEGQNVTLSCEQNLNHDAMYWYRQDPGQGLRLIYYSQIVNDFQKGDIAEGYSVSREKKESFPLTVTSAQKNPTAFYLCASRAGTAGNSPLHFGNGTRLTVT.

This chain connects TRBV18 to TRBJ1-6; D gene unclear. The germline gives CDR1 KGHSH, CDR2 LQKENI. The CDR3 is made up of 12 amino acids. Trimming left V 6 bases short and J 8 bases short, with 8 bases between. The CDR3 reads CASSGVDSPLHF. The CDR3 coding sequence is TGTGCCAGCTCTGGCGTCGATTCACCCCTCCACTTT.

About this clone itself: At the DNA level, this CDR3 is encoded by other sequences in the same sample as well. The rearrangement links TRBV19 to TRBJ1-5, with D unclear. There are 15 residues in the CDR3. The germline V gene has CDR1 LNHDA and CDR2 SQIVND (reference sequence). Trimming left V 1 base short and J 1 base short, with 8 bases between. Written as DNA, the CDR3 is TGTGCCAGTAGTATAGCAGGACGGAGCAATCAGCCCCAGCATTTT. Amino acid sequence: CASSIAGRSNQPQHF.

The chain employs TRBV5-4 and TRBJ2-2; either TRBD1 or TRBD2 may supply D (5 bases each). CDR1 and CDR2 (germline): SGHNT, YYREEE (reference sequence). This CDR3 is 16 amino acids long. Between the trimmed V and J ends, which lost 1 base and 2 bases, there was a span of 12 bases. CDR3 DNA sequence: TGTGCCAGCAGCTTGTGGGGGACGGCAAACACCGGGGAGCTGTTTTTT. This codes for CASSLWGTANTGELFF. The entire variable domain, with the rest obtained from reference TRBV5-4 and TRBJ2-2, is as follows: ETGVTQSPTHLIKTRGQQVTLRCSSQSGHNTVSWYQQALGQGPQFIFQYYREEENGRGNFPPRFSGLQFPNYSSELNVNALELDDSALYLCASSLWGTANTGELFFGEGSRLTVL.

Remarks on this clone: This sample also contains other DNA sequences that code for the same CDR3. This chain uses TRBV12-5 with TRBJ2-5; D gene ambiguous. With 6 bases removed from V and 1 base from J, the gap between germline ends came to 3 bases. From germline, CDR1 is LGHNT and CDR2 FRNRAP. CDR3 size: 11 residues. In DNA, the CDR3 is TGTGCTAGTGGACTCCAAGAGACCCAGTACTTC. It translates to CASGLQETQYF.

This sequence joins TRBV21-1 and TRBJ2-2. TRBV21-1 is shown as a pseudogene. CDR3 length: 16 amino acids. CDR3 loop: CASSKVGGYHTGELFF. In nucleotides, the CDR3 is TGTGCCAGCAGCAAGGTGGGGGGCTACCACACCGGGGAGCTGTTTTTT.

V and J are TRBV18 and TRBJ2-1; D gene unclear. Trimming left V 3 bases short and J 0 bases short, with 6 bases between. Germline values: CDR1 KGHSH, CDR2 LQKENI. The CDR3 runs 14 residues. This chain's CDR3 is CASSPYVSYNEQFF. For the CDR3, the DNA is TGTGCCAGCTCACCTTACGTCTCCTACAATGAGCAGTTCTTC.

V usage is TRBV12-3 or TRBV12-4 and J usage is TRBJ1-2, with D perhaps TRBD1 (6 bases). The CDR3 contains 13 residues. Trimming cost V 2 bases and J 8 bases, with 12 bases left between them. The CDR3 loop reads CASSLWGRGGYTF. The CDR3 bases are TGTGCCAGCAGTTTATGGGGGCGCGGGGGCTACACCTTC.

The V gene is TRBV9, the J gene TRBJ2-5; TRBD1 aligns across 7 bases. Germline-derived CDR1 and CDR2 are SGDLS and YYNGEE. The CDR3 extends over 14 amino acids. V lost 0 bases to trimming and J lost 4 bases; unmatched junction nucleotides: 3. CDR3 sequence (DNA): TGTGCCAGCAGCGTAGGAGGGACAGTAGAGACCCAGTACTTC. Translated: CASSVGGTVETQYF.

J is TRBJ2-1 and V is TRBV4-1, with D uncertain. This CDR3 has 12 amino acids. Germline V gene lookup returns CDR1 MGHRA and CDR2 YSYEKL. The ends were cut back, 4 bases at V and 6 bases at J, with 7 bases in the middle. The chain's CDR3 is CASSPDFNEQFF. The CDR3 nucleotides read TGCGCCAGCAGCCCCGACTTCAATGAGCAGTTCTTC.

The genes are TRBV3-1 (or the pseudogene TRBV3-2) and TRBJ2-7; a weak D match, TRBD2 (6 bases). V lost 11 bases and J lost 7, with 18 bases in between. This CDR3 comprises 12 residues. The germline V gene has CDR1 LGHDT and CDR2 YNNKEL (reference sequence). The CDR3 here is CAAGRSVWEQYF. The DNA for the CDR3 is TGTGCCGCGGGGAGGTCGGTTTGGGAGCAGTACTTC.

The rearrangement joins TRBV6-2 or TRBV6-3 to TRBJ1-2; D remains ambiguous. Germline values: CDR1 MNHEY, CDR2 SVGEGT. The ends were cut back, 2 bases at V and 8 bases at J, with 9 bases in the middle. The CDR3 has 12 residues. CDR3 DNA sequence: TGTGCCAGCAGTTACCAGTTCCTCGGCTACACCTTC. As protein: CASSYQFLGYTF.

The chain carries TRBV5-1 and TRBJ1-6; D unclear. The CDR3 extends over 13 amino acids. V gave up 0 bases and J gave up 8 bases, with 6 bases separating them. Looked up from germline, CDR1 is SGHRS and CDR2 is YFSETQ. In DNA form, the CDR3 reads TGCGCCAGCAGCTTGGCTGGGGATTCACCCCTCCACTTT. It codes for CASSLAGDSPLHF.

The chain employs TRBV20-1 and TRBJ2-5, with TRBD2 identical over 10 bases. The CDR3 sequence is 16 residues long. The J segment lost 4 bases and the V segment lost 3 bases, leaving 11 bases of the junction unmatched. CDR1 and CDR2 (germline): DFQATT, SNEGSKA (reference sequence). Written as DNA, the CDR3 is TGCAGTGCTAGTATTTCGAGCGGGGGGGCGGGAGAGACCCAGTACTTC. Its protein is CSASISSGGAGETQYF.

The chain links TRBV5-8 to TRBJ2-7, with D perhaps TRBD1 (5 bases). Germline V CDR1 and CDR2: SGHTS, YDEGEE. The CDR3 has 14 residues. V lost 3 bases and J 3 bases, leaving 13 bases between the germline ends. The CDR3 protein is CASSSRWQGYEQYF. The CDR3 coding sequence is TGTGCCAGCAGCTCTAGGTGGCAGGGCTACGAGCAGTACTTC. The variable domain in full, with the rest retrieved from reference TRBV5-8 and TRBJ2-7, is EAGVTQSPTHLIKTRGQQATLRCSPISGHTSVYWYQQALGLGLQFLLWYDEGEERNRGNFPPRFSGRQFPNYSSELNVNALELEDSALYLCASSSRWQGYEQYFGPGTRLTVT.

The rearrangement links TRBV6-1 to TRBJ1-2; D remains unclear. Germline V lookup: CDR1 MNHNS, CDR2 SASEGT. This CDR3 has 15 residues. The V gene lost 3 bases and the J gene lost 2 bases, with 13 bases spanning the gap. CDR3 DNA sequence: TGTGCCAGCAGTGACCGGGGAGGGCCCAACTATGGCTACACCTTC. Its protein product is CASSDRGGPNYGYTF.